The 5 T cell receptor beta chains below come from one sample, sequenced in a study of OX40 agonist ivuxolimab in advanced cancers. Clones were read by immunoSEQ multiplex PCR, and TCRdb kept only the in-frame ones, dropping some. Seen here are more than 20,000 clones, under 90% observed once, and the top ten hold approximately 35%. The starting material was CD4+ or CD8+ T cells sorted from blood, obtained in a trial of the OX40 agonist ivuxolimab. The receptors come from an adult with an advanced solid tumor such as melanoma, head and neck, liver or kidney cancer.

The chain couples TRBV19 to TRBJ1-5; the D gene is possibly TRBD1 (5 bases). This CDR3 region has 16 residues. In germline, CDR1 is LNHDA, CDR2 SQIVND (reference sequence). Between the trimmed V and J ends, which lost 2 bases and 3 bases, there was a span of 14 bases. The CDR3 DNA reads TGTGCCAGTAGTATAACTGGGGCAGGCTACAATCAGCCCCAGCATTTT. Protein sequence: CASSITGAGYNQPQHF.

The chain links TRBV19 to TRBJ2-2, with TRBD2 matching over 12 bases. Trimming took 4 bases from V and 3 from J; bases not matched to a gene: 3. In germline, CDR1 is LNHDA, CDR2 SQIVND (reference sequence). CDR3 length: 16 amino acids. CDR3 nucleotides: TGTGCCAGTAGTACCAGGACTAGCGGGGACACCGGGGAGCTGTTTTTT. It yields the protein CASSTRTSGDTGELFF.

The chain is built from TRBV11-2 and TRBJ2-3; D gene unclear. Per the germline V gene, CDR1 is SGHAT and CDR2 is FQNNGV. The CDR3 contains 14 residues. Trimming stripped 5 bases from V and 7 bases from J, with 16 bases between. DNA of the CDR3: TGTGCCAGCAGCCACGAGGTAGGGCAGAATACGCAGTATTTT. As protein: CASSHEVGQNTQYF.

CDR3 protein: CASSLVRTSYEQYF. In DNA form, the CDR3 reads TGTGCCAGCAGTTTGGTCAGGACCTCCTACGAGCAGTACTTC. The chain carries TRBV27 and TRBJ2-7; D call uncertain. Germline V gene sequence: CDR1 MNHEY, CDR2 SMNVEV (reference sequence). V gave up 3 bases and J gave up 0 bases, with 9 bases separating them. There are 14 residues in the CDR3.

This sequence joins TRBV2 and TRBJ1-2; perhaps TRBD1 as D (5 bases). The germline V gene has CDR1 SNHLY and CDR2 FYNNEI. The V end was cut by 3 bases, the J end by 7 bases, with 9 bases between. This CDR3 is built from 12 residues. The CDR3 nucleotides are TGTGCCAGCAGTGAGGGTAGGGGTGGCTACACCTTC. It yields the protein CASSEGRGGYTF.